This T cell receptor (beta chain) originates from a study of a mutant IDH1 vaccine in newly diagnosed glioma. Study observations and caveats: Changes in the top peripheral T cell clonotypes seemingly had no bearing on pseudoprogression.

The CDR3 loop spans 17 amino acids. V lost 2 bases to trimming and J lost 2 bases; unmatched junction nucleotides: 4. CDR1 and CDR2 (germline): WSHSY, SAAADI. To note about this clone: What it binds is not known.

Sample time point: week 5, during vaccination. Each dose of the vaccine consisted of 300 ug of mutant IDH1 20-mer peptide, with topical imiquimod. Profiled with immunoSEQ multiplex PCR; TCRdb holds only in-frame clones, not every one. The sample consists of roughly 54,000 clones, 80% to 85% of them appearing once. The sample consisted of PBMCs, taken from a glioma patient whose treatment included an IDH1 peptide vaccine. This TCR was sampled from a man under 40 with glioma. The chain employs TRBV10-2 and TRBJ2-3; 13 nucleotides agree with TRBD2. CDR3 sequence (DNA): TGCGCCAGCAGTGAGCCGGGACTAGCGGGGAACACAGATACGCAGTATTTT. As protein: CASSEPGLAGNTDTQYF.